The sequence of this T cell receptor beta chain was determined in a study of cytomegalovirus exposure and HLA in healthy donors. J lost 5 bases, V lost 2 bases, and 9 bases had no gene match. In germline, CDR1 is SGHNT, CDR2 YYREEE (reference sequence). There are 17 residues in the CDR3. The data were produced by immunoSEQ multiplex PCR, yet TCRdb's version contains in-frame clones alone and is incomplete. The sample carries 150,000 to 200,000 clones, roughly 85% recorded once. The specimen sequenced was PBMCs. This chain connects TRBV5-4 to TRBJ2-5, with 13 bases that match TRBD2. The TCR sequence derives from a young man in good health and CMV-seropositive. This chain's CDR3 is CASSFTSGGAVRETQYF. The CDR3 DNA reads as TGTGCCAGCAGCTTCACTAGCGGGGGGGCTGTCCGGGAGACCCAGTACTTC.